Listed below are T cell receptor beta chains from one sample, sequenced in a study of low-dose radiotherapy and immunotherapy resistance in tumors. A single record per CDR3 protein comes from TCRdb applying MiXCR to the reads. This sample yields about 60,000 distinct CDR3 sequences, of which under 30% are seen a single time; about 6% belongs to the top ten. The sample in question was PBMCs, obtained before treatment. These receptors were obtained from a male donor with prostate cancer. Both conserved end residues are part of each CDR3. Fields, in order: D gene, J gene, clone size, V gene, CDR3 protein, CDR3 DNA. The D gene is left open where the match is weak. Size is omitted from some rows. Given values are once, few, many or a class for expanded clones.

>-|TRBJ1-1|many|TRBV5-1
CASSPLRAMNTEAFF
TGCGCCAGCAGCCCTCTGCGAGCAATGAACACTGAAGCTTTCTTT
>-|TRBJ2-7|many|TRBV27
CASSLKEADYEQYF
TGTGCCAGCAGTTTAAAAGAGGCAGACTACGAGCAGTACTTC
>-|TRBJ2-2|many|TRBV5-4
CASSFGRGTGELFF
TGTGCCAGCAGCTTTGGCCGGGGTACCGGGGAGCTGTTTTTT
>TRBD1|TRBJ1-1|many|TRBV5-1
CASSIGTANTEAFF
TGCGCCAGCAGCATAGGGACAGCGAACACTGAAGCTTTCTTT
>-|TRBJ2-3|many|TRBV12-3/TRBV12-4
CASSLLLTDTQYF
TGTGCCAGCAGTTTACTTTTGACTGATACGCAGTATTTT
>TRBD2|TRBJ2-5|many|TRBV11-2
CASSLVTSGYQETQYF
TGTGCCAGCAGCTTAGTTACTAGCGGATACCAAGAGACCCAGTACTTC
>-|TRBJ2-1|-|TRBV20-1
CSARVLARVDEQFF
TGCAGTGCTAGAGTTTTAGCCAGGGTGGATGAGCAGTTCTTC
>-|TRBJ1-1|-|TRBV27
CASSLQGLGNTEAFF
TGTGCCAGCAGTTTACAGGGGTTAGGGAACACTGAAGCTTTCTTT
>TRBD2|TRBJ2-5|-|TRBV12-3/TRBV12-4
CASSDLRGGETQYF
TGTGCCAGCAGTGACCTTCGGGGGGGAGAGACCCAGTACTTC
>TRBD1|TRBJ1-5|many|TRBV28
CASSRTGTGNQPQHF
TGTGCCAGCAGCAGAACCGGGACAGGGAATCAGCCCCAGCATTTT
>TRBD2|TRBJ2-7|many|TRBV27
CASSLWLAGEQYF
TGTGCCAGCAGTTTATGGCTAGCGGGTGAGCAGTACTTC
>TRBD1|TRBJ2-5|many|TRBV5-6
CASSLPGTGGETQYF
TGTGCCAGCAGCTTACCCGGGACAGGAGGAGAGACCCAGTACTTC
>TRBD2|TRBJ2-7|many|TRBV27
CASSSRTSGSINEQYF
TGTGCCAGCAGTTCCAGGACTAGCGGGAGTATCAACGAGCAGTACTTC
>TRBD2|TRBJ2-3|-|TRBV6-2/TRBV6-3
CASSIRLAGVSDTQYF
TGTGCCAGCAGTATCCGACTAGCGGGGGTTTCAGATACGCAGTATTTT
>-|TRBJ2-1|-|TRBV11-1
CASSLDKYNEQFF
TGTGCCAGCAGCTTAGATAAATACAATGAGCAGTTCTTC
>-|TRBJ2-2|-|TRBV14
CASSQRIPLGTGELFF
TGTGCCAGCAGCCAACGGATACCCCTCGGCACCGGGGAGCTGTTTTTT
>-|TRBJ2-2|many|TRBV3-1
CASSQWSPTGELFF
TGTGCCAGCAGCCAATGGAGTCCCACCGGGGAGCTGTTTTTT
>-|TRBJ2-7|many|TRBV7-9
CASSPMTYGDEQYF
TGTGCCAGCTCGCCTATGACCTACGGGGACGAGCAGTACTTC
>TRBD1|TRBJ2-2|many|TRBV6-4
CASSEGTGGTGELFF
TGTGCCAGCAGTGAGGGGACAGGAGGGACCGGGGAGCTGTTTTTT
>TRBD1|TRBJ1-4|many|TRBV9
CASSPGTGATNEKLFF
TGTGCCAGCAGCCCCGGGACAGGGGCAACTAATGAAAAACTGTTTTTT
>TRBD1|TRBJ2-1|many|TRBV6-2/TRBV6-3
CASSFPGQGLPGEQFF
TGTGCCAGCAGTTTCCCGGGACAGGGGTTACCGGGCGAGCAGTTCTTC
>-|TRBJ2-6|many|TRBV9
CASSAGLSGANVLTF
TGTGCCAGCAGCGCGGGACTCTCTGGGGCCAACGTCCTGACTTTC
>TRBD2|TRBJ2-3|many|TRBV10-3
CAISESSGGVGDTQYF
TGTGCCATCAGTGAGTCCAGCGGGGGGGTAGGAGATACGCAGTATTTT
>TRBD2|TRBJ2-3|many|TRBV2
CASSKTSGGTDTQYF
TGTGCCAGCAGCAAGACTAGCGGGGGCACAGATACGCAGTATTTT
>-|TRBJ1-1|many|TRBV5-1
CASSNGQPNTEAFF
TGCGCCAGCAGCAACGGACAACCGAACACTGAAGCTTTCTTT
>TRBD1|TRBJ1-6|-|TRBV20-1
CSARARGRDSPLHF
TGCAGTGCTAGAGCAAGGGGGCGGGATTCACCCCTCCACTTT
>-|TRBJ2-7|many|TRBV2
CASKRTFLSYEQYF
TGTGCCAGCAAAAGGACTTTCCTCTCCTACGAGCAGTACTTC
>TRBD1|TRBJ2-7|many|TRBV3-1
CASSPGQGAFYEQYF
TGTGCCAGCAGCCCGGGACAGGGAGCCTTCTACGAGCAGTACTTC
>-|TRBJ2-7|-|TRBV20-1
CSARDTRVHEQYF
TGCAGTGCTAGAGATACCAGGGTCCACGAGCAGTACTTC
>-|TRBJ1-2|few|TRBV7-9
CASEGRTSFRYTF
TGTGCCAGTGAGGGGCGTACTTCTTTCCGCTACACCTTC
>-|TRBJ1-1|-|TRBV5-1
CAGSRKGGDTEAFF
TGCGCCGGCAGTCGGAAGGGGGGGGACACTGAAGCTTTCTTT
>TRBD2|TRBJ2-2|-|TRBV28
CASREREGRAGELFF
TGTGCCAGCAGGGAGCGGGAGGGTAGGGCCGGGGAGCTGTTTTTT
>TRBD1|TRBJ2-1|-|TRBV6-1
CASSWDRFNEQFF
TGTGCCAGCAGCTGGGACAGGTTCAATGAGCAGTTCTTC
>TRBD1|TRBJ2-1|-|TRBV27
CASRGTGDVNEQFF
TGTGCCAGCAGGGGGACAGGGGACGTCAATGAGCAGTTCTTC
>-|TRBJ1-6|-|TRBV20-1
CSARAAGNSPLHF
TGCAGTGCTAGAGCTGCGGGAAATTCACCCCTCCACTTT